Below, 27 T cell receptor beta chains from the same sample are listed, as sequenced in a study of shared clonotypes between healthy human individuals. Repertoires were generated with immunoSEQ multiplex PCR, while TCRdb's copy carries only in-frame clones and drops some. The data hold about 480,000 clones, with 79% observed a single time. The specimen sequenced was PBMCs. The receptors shown here come from a woman in her thirties or forties in good health. Some clones in this sample may be carry-over from other donors' samples.

In this sample, this clone turned up once. V and J are TRBV27 and TRBJ2-1; 8 positions match TRBD2. V gave up 3 bases and J gave up 8 bases; unmatched junction bases: 9. The germline gives CDR1 MNHEY, CDR2 SMNVEV (reference sequence). The CDR3 has 15 amino acids. Here the CDR3 DNA reads TGTGCCAGCAGTTTTGTCGTCAGCGGGAGAGATGAGCAGTTCTTC. This encodes CASSFVVSGRDEQFF.

This clone was observed a single time. The chain combines TRBV28 with TRBJ1-2; 7 bases are a match to TRBD1. V dropped 0 bases and J dropped 4; count of bases not matched to a gene: 5. The CDR3 sequence is 15 residues long. The germline gives CDR1 MDHEN, CDR2 SYDVKM. DNA for the CDR3: TGTGCCAGCAGTTTATGGAGGGGGCGCAGCTATGGCTACACCTTC. Translation gives CASSLWRGRSYGYTF.

The V gene is TRBV5-4, the J gene TRBJ2-3; 16 bases map to TRBD2. CDR1 and CDR2 (germline): SGHNT, YYREEE (reference sequence). The CDR3 contains 17 residues. J lost 3 bases, V lost 3 bases, and 4 bases had no gene match. CDR3 nucleotide sequence: TGTGCCAGCAGCTCTGGGACTAGCGGGAGGGCGACAGATACGCAGTATTTT. Translation gives CASSSGTSGRATDTQYF.

The table lists this clone with a few counts. Being one base from a much bigger clone, this may be a read error. The chain links TRBV11-3 to TRBJ1-1; a possible D gene is TRBD1 (6 bases). The germline V gene has CDR1 SGHNT and CDR2 YENEEA. The length of the CDR3 is 13 residues. The V end was cut by 4 bases, the J end by 1 base, with 7 bases between. This CDR3 is CASSSTGNTEAFF. CDR3 nucleotides: TGTGCCAGCAGCTCGACAGGGAACACTGAAGCTTTCTTT.

This clone was picked up a small number of times. V is TRBV7-9 and J is TRBJ1-1; unclear D gene. This CDR3 region has 12 residues. The germline gives CDR1 SEHNR, CDR2 FQNEAQ (reference sequence). The V gene lost 8 bases and the J gene lost 0 bases, with 7 bases spanning the gap. CDR3 residues: CASVKMNTEAFF. CDR3 DNA: TGTGCCAGCGTAAAGATGAACACTGAAGCTTTCTTT.

The chain combines TRBV28 with TRBJ1-3; no definite D call. The CDR3 covers 14 residues. The V end was cut by 10 bases, the J end by 0 bases, with 13 bases between. Looked up from germline, CDR1 is MDHEN and CDR2 is SYDVKM. The CDR3 is CATLWRDSGNTIYF. In nucleotides, the CDR3 is TGTGCCACCCTTTGGCGGGACTCTGGAAACACCATATATTTT.

This rearrangement joins TRBV19 to TRBJ1-1, with no clear D. CDR3 size: 19 residues. V was trimmed by 0 bases and J by 1 base, leaving 21 bases between them. Germline lookup yields CDR1 LNHDA and CDR2 SQIVND (reference sequence). CDR3 sequence (DNA): TGTGCCAGTAGTATAGATTACGGTTGGGTGAACGGAGGGAACACTGAAGCTTTCTTT. Translating it yields CASSIDYGWVNGGNTEAFF.

J is TRBJ1-4 and V is TRBV7-2; no clear D gene. The CDR3 has 14 amino acids. Germline V lookup: CDR1 SGHTA, CDR2 FQGNSA. V lost 3 bases and J 8 bases, leaving 13 bases between the germline ends. The DNA for the CDR3 is TGTGCCAGCAGCTTCCGACATGGGGAGGAAAAACTGTTTTTT. Protein product: CASSFRHGEEKLFF.

This chain uses TRBV6-1 with TRBJ1-5; D ambiguous. This CDR3 is built from 13 residues. Germline assignment: CDR1 MNHNS and CDR2 SASEGT. Trimming shortened V by 3 bases and J by 2 bases, and 5 bases separated the two germline ends. The CDR3 region has the DNA TGTGCCAGCAGTGATTGGGGCAATCAGCCCCAGCATTTT. Translation gives CASSDWGNQPQHF.

This clone was counted a few times. The V and J genes are TRBV2 and TRBJ2-5; 8 nucleotides match TRBD2. The CDR3 runs 12 residues. V gave up 8 bases and J gave up 4 bases; unmatched junction bases: 3. Germline CDR1 and CDR2: SNHLY and FYNNEI. DNA of the CDR3: TGTGCCAGCGGACGGGAGGGAGAGACCCAGTACTTC. Protein: CASGREGETQYF.

The chain has TRBV2 and TRBJ2-1; possible D gene TRBD2, 6 bases. Germline values: CDR1 SNHLY, CDR2 FYNNEI. CDR3 length: 15 amino acids. Trimming left V 4 bases short and J 4 bases short, with 14 bases between. This CDR3 is CASSAEGGGYNEQFF. Written as DNA, the CDR3 is TGTGCCAGCAGTGCAGAGGGAGGTGGGTACAATGAGCAGTTCTTC.

The chain employs TRBV7-3 and TRBJ2-7, with unresolved D. The germline CDR1 and CDR2 sequences are SGHTA and FQGTGA. V lost 1 base, J lost 6 bases, and 7 bases lay in between. The CDR3 length is 12 residues. CDR3 amino acids: CASSLMGSEQYF. The CDR3 region has the DNA TGTGCCAGCAGCTTAATGGGTTCCGAGCAGTACTTC. Supplemented by reference TRBV7-3 and TRBJ2-7, the full variable domain reads GAGVSQTPSNKVTEKGKYVELRCDPISGHTALYWYRQSLGQGPEFLIYFQGTGAADDSGLPNDRFFAVRPEGSVSTLKIQRTERGDSAVYLCASSLMGSEQYFGPGTRLTVT.

The chain has TRBV25-1 and TRBJ2-3; no reliable D call. V shed 8 bases and J shed 3 bases, with 12 bases lying between them. Germline CDR1 is MGHDK and CDR2 is SYGVNS. CDR3 length equals 13 residues. The CDR3 nucleotides read TGTGCCAGCGGATGGGGATTGACAGATACGCAGTATTTT. Its translation: CASGWGLTDTQYF.

The chain employs TRBV9 and TRBJ2-2; the D is unclear. V was pared by 0 bases and J by 8 bases, with 11 bases between. The CDR3 extends over 14 amino acids. The germline gives CDR1 SGDLS, CDR2 YYNGEE. Written as DNA, the CDR3 is TGTGCCAGCAGCGTAGCGTTTCCCACAGGGGAGCTGTTTTTT. Translated, it gives CASSVAFPTGELFF. Full variable domain (outside the CDR3, taken from reference TRBV9 and TRBJ2-2): DSGVTQTPKHLITATGQRVTLRCSPRSGDLSVYWYQQSLDQGLQFLIQYYNGEERAKGNILERFSAQQFPDLHSELNLSSLELGDSALYFCASSVAFPTGELFFGEGSRLTVL.

This chain uses TRBV18 with TRBJ1-3; possibly TRBD1 for D (6 bases). Germline V gene data show CDR1 as KGHSH and CDR2 as LQKENI. This CDR3 region has 16 residues. Trimming left V 4 bases short and J 0 bases short, with 13 bases between. The CDR3 reads CASSQDSWLSGNTIYF. The CDR3 bases are TGTGCCAGCTCACAGGACAGTTGGCTCTCTGGAAACACCATATATTTT.

The genes are TRBV4-2 and TRBJ2-2; 10 bases line up with TRBD2. CDR3 length equals 15 residues. V shed 4 bases and J 6 bases; nucleotides not matched to a gene: 5. Germline CDR1 LGHNA, CDR2 YNFKEQ. CDR3 nucleotide sequence: TGTGCCAGCAGCCCGCTAGCGGGAGCCCCCGGGGAGCTGTTTTTT. Translation gives CASSPLAGAPGELFF.

This chain connects TRBV12-2 to TRBJ1-6. TRBV12-2 is recorded as a pseudogene. The CDR3 has 17 amino acids. CDR3 DNA: TGTGCAAGTCGCTTAGCCGGGCTGGGAGGCACCAATTCACCCCTCCACTTT. It specifies CASRLAGLGGTNSPLHF.

V is TRBV2 and J is TRBJ2-1, with TRBD2 as a possible D gene (5 bases). The CDR3 extends over 12 amino acids. From germline, CDR1 is SNHLY and CDR2 FYNNEI. V lost 2 bases, J lost 9 bases, and 8 bases lay in between. The CDR3 loop reads CASSELAVEQFF. The CDR3 nucleotides read TGTGCCAGCAGTGAACTAGCTGTTGAGCAGTTCTTC. The full variable domain, its missing parts supplied by reference TRBV2 and TRBJ2-1, is EPEVTQTPSHQVTQMGQEVILRCVPISNHLYFYWYRQILGQKVEFLVSFYNNEISEKSEIFDDQFSVERPDGSNFTLKIRSTKLEDSAMYFCASSELAVEQFFGPGTRLTVL.

The V call is TRBV20-1, the J call TRBJ2-3; D not resolved. The CDR3 extends over 10 amino acids. Trimming left V 7 bases short and J 7 bases short, with 9 bases between. The germline V gene encodes CDR1 DFQATT and CDR2 SNEGSKA (reference sequence). The CDR3 region has the DNA TGCAGTGGATCGCCGTATACGCAGTATTTT. Translated: CSGSPYTQYF.

On this clone: With a far larger clone one base away, a read error is the likely cause. This specimen includes other DNA sequences encoding the same CDR3. The V gene is TRBV11-3, the J gene TRBJ1-1, with D possibly being TRBD1 (5 bases). The length of the CDR3 is 14 residues. Deletions cut 3 bases from V and 1 base from J, with 9 bases between. Germline CDR1 SGHNT, CDR2 YENEEA. The CDR3 DNA reads as TGTGCCAGCAGCTTGGGGACGGAGAACACTGAAGCTTTCTTT. Protein product: CASSLGTENTEAFF.

In its sample, this clone was seen once. The chain combines TRBV6-6 with TRBJ1-4; D is undetermined. CDR3 size: 14 residues. Germline assignment: CDR1 MNHNY and CDR2 SVGAGI (reference sequence). Deletions cut 4 bases from V and 8 bases from J, with 14 bases between. For the CDR3, the DNA is TGTGCCAGCAGTTCGACCCTACCGCGGGAAAAACTGTTTTTT. It yields the protein CASSSTLPREKLFF.

The chain uses TRBV29-1 and TRBJ2-7, with D perhaps TRBD2 (6 bases). Germline CDR1 is SQVTM and CDR2 is ANQGSEA. This CDR3 contains 15 residues. The ends were cut back, 7 bases at V and 3 bases at J, with 22 bases in the middle. The CDR3: CSAQVPGEFLYEQYF. In DNA form, the CDR3 reads TGCAGCGCCCAGGTTCCGGGGGAGTTCCTCTACGAGCAGTACTTC.

The chain uses TRBV5-1 and TRBJ2-2; D may be TRBD2 (6 bases). Trimming took off 3 bases at V and 0 bases at J, with 12 bases between the two ends. Germline CDR1 is SGHRS and CDR2 is YFSETQ. CDR3 length: 16 residues. The DNA for the CDR3 is TGCGCCAGCAGCTGGAGGGACTCGTCGAACACCGGGGAGCTGTTTTTT. Its translation is CASSWRDSSNTGELFF.

The genes are TRBV9 and TRBJ1-1; unclear D gene. With 1 base removed from V and 3 bases from J, the gap between germline ends came to 13 bases. This CDR3 comprises 15 residues. Germline CDR1 and CDR2: SGDLS and YYNGEE. The CDR3 spells CASSVTRQADTEAFF. The CDR3 nucleotides read TGTGCCAGCAGCGTAACACGGCAGGCAGACACTGAAGCTTTCTTT.

The rearrangement joins TRBV2 to TRBJ1-4; 9 bases line up with TRBD1. Germline CDR1 reads SNHLY; CDR2 reads FYNNEI. The ends lost 5 bases at V and 7 bases at J; junction bases unmatched: 5. CDR3 length equals 14 residues. The CDR3 region has the DNA TGTGCCAGCAGTACGGACAGGGGAAGTGAAAAACTGTTTTTT. This codes for CASSTDRGSEKLFF.

Comment on this clone: The same CDR3 arises from other DNA sequences in this sample as well. The genes are TRBV7-2 and TRBJ1-5; the D is unclear. Germline lookup yields CDR1 SGHTA and CDR2 FQGNSA. CDR3 length: 14 residues. Trimming cost V 1 base and J 0 bases, with 4 bases left between them. The CDR3 DNA follows: TGTGCCAGCAGCTTAGGCGTTAGCAATCAGCCCCAGCATTTT. Translating it yields CASSLGVSNQPQHF.

This chain links TRBV28 with TRBJ1-2, with 7 nucleotides matching TRBD1. With V trimmed by 4 bases and J by 4 bases, 15 bases remained unmatched. The CDR3 covers 17 residues. The V gene's germline CDR1 is MDHEN and CDR2 SYDVKM. The CDR3 nucleotides read TGTGCCAGCAGTTCCAACAGGGGACTACTGAGCCTCTATGGCTACACCTTC. Amino acids: CASSSNRGLLSLYGYTF.